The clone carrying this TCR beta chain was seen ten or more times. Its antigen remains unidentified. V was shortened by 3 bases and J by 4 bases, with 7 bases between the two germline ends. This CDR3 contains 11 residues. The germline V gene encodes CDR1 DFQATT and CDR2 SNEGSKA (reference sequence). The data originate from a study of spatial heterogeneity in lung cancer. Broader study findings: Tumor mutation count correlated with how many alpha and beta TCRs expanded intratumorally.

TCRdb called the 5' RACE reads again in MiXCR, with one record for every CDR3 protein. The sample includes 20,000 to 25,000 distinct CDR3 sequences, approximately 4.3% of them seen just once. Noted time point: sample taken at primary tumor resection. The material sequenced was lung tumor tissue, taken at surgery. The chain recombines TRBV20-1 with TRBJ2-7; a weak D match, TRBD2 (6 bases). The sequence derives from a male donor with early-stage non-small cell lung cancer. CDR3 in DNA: TGCAGTGCTAGGGGGAGGTACGAGCAGTACTTC. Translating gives CSARGRYEQYF.